This passage covers 27 T cell receptor beta chains from one sample sequenced in a study of blood T cell repertoires in COVID-19. Clones were sequenced by immunoSEQ multiplex PCR, and TCRdb holds only the in-frame ones, with some missing. The sample consists of 130,000 to 150,000 clones, approximately 84% of them appearing once. The sequenced sample was peripheral blood. These receptors originate from a human donor in a cohort sampled during active COVID-19.

The gene calls are TRBV27 and TRBJ2-7, with a possible D match to TRBD1 (5 bases). The CDR3 consists of 14 residues. Germline assignment: CDR1 MNHEY and CDR2 SMNVEV (reference sequence). V was shortened by 1 base and J by 4 bases, with 11 bases between the two germline ends. The CDR3 DNA sequence: TGTGCCAGCAGTTTATATTACGGACAATACGAGCAGTACTTC. This codes for CASSLYYGQYEQYF.

The chain joins TRBV2 to TRBJ2-3, with D tentatively TRBD1 (6 bases). The germline gives CDR1 SNHLY, CDR2 FYNNEI. V was pared by 6 bases and J by 7 bases, with 11 bases between. This CDR3 spans 12 amino acids. The CDR3 DNA sequence: TGTGCCAGCAGGGCTCAGGGGCATACGCAGTATTTT. Translation: CASRAQGHTQYF.

The chain combines TRBV7-3 with TRBJ1-1; a possible D gene is TRBD1 (6 bases). Germline CDR1 reads SGHTA; CDR2 reads FQGTGA. The CDR3 has 13 amino acids. V lost 5 bases and J lost 1, with 8 bases in between. CDR3 loop: CASSQDRNTEAFF. CDR3 coding DNA: TGTGCCAGCAGCCAGGACAGGAACACTGAAGCTTTCTTT.

V and J are TRBV12-5 and TRBJ2-3; weak D call: TRBD2 (7 bases). Germline V lookup: CDR1 LGHNT, CDR2 FRNRAP. There are 13 residues in the CDR3. With 6 bases removed from V and 3 bases from J, the gap between germline ends came to 10 bases. The CDR3, as DNA: TGTGCTAGTGGGGGGGGGCTGACAGATACGCAGTATTTT. Its protein is CASGGGLTDTQYF.

This clone has only one observation. V usage is TRBV9 and J usage is TRBJ2-3, with 7 bases identical to TRBD2. CDR1 is SGDLS, CDR2 YYNGEE, per germline. With V trimmed by 4 bases and J by 2 bases, 4 bases remained unmatched. The CDR3 has 14 amino acids. CDR3 in amino acids: CASSPSGNTDTQYF. As DNA, the CDR3 is TGTGCCAGCAGCCCTAGCGGCAACACAGATACGCAGTATTTT.

This clone has more than one count but fewer than ten. The chain carries TRBV11-2 and TRBJ2-7; perhaps TRBD1 as D (6 bases). Germline V lookup: CDR1 SGHAT, CDR2 FQNNGV. Trimming took off 5 bases at V and 2 bases at J, with 13 bases between the two ends. This CDR3 is built from 14 residues. CDR3 nucleotide sequence: TGTGCCAGCAGCACCTTAACAGGGACCTACGAGCAGTACTTC. Encoded protein: CASSTLTGTYEQYF.

V usage is TRBV15 and J usage is TRBJ2-2, with D possibly matching TRBD2 (7 bases). CDR1 and CDR2 from the germline V gene are LNHNV and YYDKDF (reference sequence). Trimming pared 5 bases from V and 2 bases from J, leaving 15 bases between. The CDR3 is made up of 16 amino acids. CDR3 nucleotides: TGTGCCACCAGCGGGGGGGGGCAGCTAAACACCGGGGAGCTGTTTTTT. Its protein product is CATSGGGQLNTGELFF.

V and J are TRBV6-5 and TRBJ2-7; D is possibly TRBD1 (5 bases). The V end was cut by 4 bases, the J end by 4 bases, with 20 bases between. The CDR3 extends over 16 amino acids. Germline lookup yields CDR1 MNHEY and CDR2 SVGAGI. CDR3 nucleotides: TGTGCCAGCAGTTTGGTACAGGCATCCTCCAGGTACGAGCAGTACTTC. Translated: CASSLVQASSRYEQYF.

The CDR3 loop is CASSPQQVEAFF. The CDR3 DNA sequence: TGTGCCAGCAGCCCCCAACAGGTTGAAGCTTTCTTT. The chain carries TRBV7-2 and TRBJ1-1; D might be TRBD1 (5 bases). V was cut by 5 bases and J by 7 bases, with 11 bases left in between. The CDR3 length is 12 residues. CDR1 is SGHTA and CDR2 is FQGNSA in the germline V gene. The entire variable domain, with the rest obtained from reference TRBV7-2 and TRBJ1-1, is as follows: GAGVSQSPSNKVTEKGKDVELRCDPISGHTALYWYRQSLGQGLEFLIYFQGNSAPDKSGLPSDRFSAERTGGSVSTLTIQRTQQEDSAVYLCASSPQQVEAFFGQGTRLTVV.

The CDR3 sequence is CASSGGTIGPHDEQFF. For the CDR3, the DNA is TGTGCCAGCAGCGGAGGGACTATTGGACCACATGATGAGCAGTTCTTC. The chain links TRBV28 to TRBJ2-1, with 7 bases lining up with TRBD2. With 6 bases clipped from V and 8 bases from J, the junction kept 16 bases outside the gene matches. CDR1 and CDR2 (germline): MDHEN, SYDVKM. The CDR3 spans 16 residues.

The rearrangement joins TRBV9 to TRBJ2-3; 8 bases map to TRBD1. The V gene's germline CDR1 is SGDLS and CDR2 YYNGEE. The junction had 1 base not matched to a gene; V was cut back by 0 bases and J by 4 bases. CDR3 length: 14 residues. CDR3 amino acids: CASSVDRGADTQYF. CDR3 nucleotide sequence: TGTGCCAGCAGCGTAGACAGGGGGGCAGATACGCAGTATTTT.

The chain links TRBV12-3 or TRBV12-4 to TRBJ2-2; D not resolved. The CDR3 totals 11 residues. Trimming took 6 bases from V and 6 from J, leaving 5 bases between them. CDR3: CASSLSGELFF. CDR3 coding DNA: TGTGCCAGCAGCCTATCCGGGGAGCTGTTTTTT.

The J gene is TRBJ2-7, the V gene TRBV7-5; the table's D call, TRBD2, has no DNA check behind it. TRBV7-5 is annotated as a pseudogene. This CDR3 has 17 amino acids. CDR3 sequence: CARSLGLAGDPSYEQYV. The CDR3 DNA reads TGTGCCAGAAGCTTAGGGCTAGCGGGAGACCCTTCCTACGAGCAGTACGTC.

This clone has a handful of counts. This sequence joins TRBV3-1 (or the pseudogene TRBV3-2) and TRBJ2-5, with D perhaps matching TRBD1 (6 bases). The length of the CDR3 is 14 residues. Deletions cut 1 base from V and 3 bases from J, with 9 bases between. Germline V gene lookup returns CDR1 LGHDT and CDR2 YNNKEL (reference sequence). CDR3 protein: CASSQGQAKETQYF. The CDR3 region has the DNA TGTGCCAGCAGCCAAGGACAGGCGAAAGAGACCCAGTACTTC.

The chain recombines TRBV3-1 (or the pseudogene TRBV3-2) with TRBJ1-1, with 9 positions matching TRBD1. CDR3 length equals 14 residues. Per the germline V gene, CDR1 is LGHDT and CDR2 is YNNKEL (reference sequence). With V trimmed by 6 bases and J by 6 bases, 8 bases remained unmatched. The chain's CDR3 is CASSPGTGFSEAFF. DNA of the CDR3: TGTGCCAGCAGTCCCGGGACAGGGTTCTCTGAAGCTTTCTTT.

CDR3 protein: CASSLPPVDEQYF. The CDR3 region has the DNA TGTGCCAGCAGCTTGCCTCCGGTGGACGAGCAGTACTTC. The gene calls are TRBV7-8 and TRBJ2-7; no reliable D call. In germline, CDR1 is SGHVS, CDR2 FQNEAQ. V was trimmed by 3 bases and J by 5 bases, leaving 11 bases between them. The CDR3 loop spans 13 amino acids.

The chain links TRBV18 to TRBJ2-1, with D maybe TRBD2 (6 bases). The V gene lost 8 bases and the J gene lost 2 bases, with 13 bases spanning the gap. This CDR3 comprises 14 residues. Germline V gene lookup returns CDR1 KGHSH and CDR2 LQKENI. CDR3: CASRGGDAYNEQFF. As DNA, the CDR3 is TGTGCCAGCCGTGGCGGGGACGCCTACAATGAGCAGTTCTTC. Using reference TRBV18 and TRBJ2-1 for the parts outside the CDR3, the full variable domain is NAGVMQNPRHLVRRRGQEARLRCSPMKGHSHVYWYRQLPEEGLKFMVYLQKENIIDESGMPKERFSAEFPKEGPSILRIQQVVRGDSAAYFCASRGGDAYNEQFFGPGTRLTVL.

This clone was found once. The chain carries TRBV6-6 and TRBJ2-1; possible D gene TRBD2, 7 bases. Trimming removed 5 bases from V and 0 bases from J, with 17 bases in between. The CDR3 is 17 residues long. Germline V gene sequence: CDR1 MNHNY, CDR2 SVGAGI (reference sequence). This CDR3 is CASSRRGGGSSYNEQFF. The CDR3, as DNA: TGTGCCAGCAGTCGACGTGGGGGGGGCAGCTCCTACAATGAGCAGTTCTTC.

This chain joins TRBV9 and TRBJ1-6; D is unclear. Trimming stripped 3 bases from V and 9 bases from J, with 13 bases between. CDR3 size: 14 residues. Germline assignment: CDR1 SGDLS and CDR2 YYNGEE. CDR3 nucleotides: TGTGCCAGCAGCGGCGGTACCAACGTTTCACCCCTCCACTTT. Amino acids: CASSGGTNVSPLHF.

CDR3 loop: CASSLPDRDRTSYEQYF. CDR3 nucleotides: TGCGCCAGCAGCCTACCTGACCGGGACAGGACTTCCTACGAGCAGTACTTC. This chain uses TRBV5-1 with TRBJ2-7; 8 bases line up with TRBD1. Germline V gene lookup returns CDR1 SGHRS and CDR2 YFSETQ. V trimming: 4 bases; J trimming: 1 base; junction bases outside the gene matches: 13. There are 17 residues in the CDR3.

The rearrangement links TRBV7-3 to TRBJ1-6; D gene unclear. The CDR3 consists of 13 residues. Trimming took 5 bases from V and 4 from J, leaving 6 bases between them. Germline V gene data show CDR1 as SGHTA and CDR2 as FQGTGA. The DNA of the CDR3 is TGTGCCAGCAGCCTACAGTATAATTCACCCCTCCACTTT. It specifies CASSLQYNSPLHF.

V usage is TRBV4-1 and J usage is TRBJ1-5; TRBD1 is a possible D gene (6 bases). Deletions cut 0 bases from V and 9 bases from J, with 12 bases between. The CDR3 is made up of 14 amino acids. Germline assignment: CDR1 MGHRA and CDR2 YSYEKL. CDR3 region: CASSQEDSQRPQHF. The DNA for the CDR3 is TGCGCCAGCAGCCAAGAGGACAGCCAAAGGCCCCAGCATTTT.

This clone was seen only once. The J gene is TRBJ2-1, the V gene TRBV5-1, with 7 nucleotides matching TRBD1. Germline lookup yields CDR1 SGHRS and CDR2 YFSETQ. The CDR3 is 15 amino acids. V gave up 4 bases and J gave up 0 bases; unmatched junction bases: 4. Here the CDR3 reads CASSTGDSSYNEQFF. The CDR3 nucleotides read TGCGCCAGCAGCACCGGGGACAGCTCCTACAATGAGCAGTTCTTC.

V and J are TRBV29-1 and TRBJ2-7, with 11 bases lining up with TRBD1. Germline values: CDR1 SQVTM, CDR2 ANQGSEA. J was trimmed by 3 bases and V by 7 bases; bases with no gene match: 5. The CDR3 covers 13 residues. CDR3 DNA sequence: TGCAGCGAAGGGACAGGGGGAGGCTACGAGCAGTACGTC. Translation: CSEGTGGGYEQYV.

This clone was observed a single time. The chain has TRBV5-5 and TRBJ2-7; TRBD1 matches 7 bases. The CDR3 contains 16 residues. The germline CDR1 and CDR2 sequences are SGHKS and YYEKEE (reference sequence). Unmatched junction bases numbered 16, after V lost 4 bases and J lost 6 bases. The CDR3 sequence is CASSARMVQGLGEQYF. The CDR3 DNA follows: TGTGCCAGCAGCGCACGCATGGTACAGGGGCTGGGCGAGCAGTACTTC.

The chain has TRBV2 and TRBJ1-3; D is possibly TRBD1 (5 bases). Germline-derived CDR1 and CDR2 are SNHLY and FYNNEI. CDR3 size: 15 residues. V lost 11 bases and J lost 1, with 18 bases in between. In DNA form, the CDR3 reads TGTGCCGGACAAGGTCTCGCGGGGTCTGGAAACACCATATATTTT. It translates to CAGQGLAGSGNTIYF.

The chain has TRBV10-3 and TRBJ2-1; 8 bases agree with TRBD2. The CDR3 totals 16 residues. From germline, CDR1 is ENHRY and CDR2 SYGVKD. The V and J ends lost 3 bases and 3 bases, in that order; junction bases with no gene match: 7. CDR3 loop: CAISDSGSGGYNEQFF. The DNA for the CDR3 is TGTGCCATCAGTGATAGCGGCAGCGGGGGCTACAATGAGCAGTTCTTC.